This TCR beta chain emerged from a study of blood T cells in healthy people across ages. Combining a sample-barcoded 5' primer with a J-beta primer mix, a second PCR ran for about 7 to 12 cycles. TCRdb re-called the 5' RACE reads through MiXCR, storing one row per CDR3 protein. The sample lists some 1,500,000 distinct CDR3 sequences; approximately 43% were seen once. The V gene's germline CDR1 is SEHNR and CDR2 FQNEAQ (reference sequence). V shed 5 bases and J 7 bases; nucleotides not matched to a gene: 7. This CDR3 region has 15 residues. This clonotype has just one count. This receptor was obtained from a woman aged 18-29 years in good health. The chain is built from TRBV7-9 and TRBJ1-6; 8 nucleotides line up with TRBD1. The material sequenced was blood. CDR3 sequence (DNA): TGTGCCAGCAGCCCCCATGACAGGGGAAATTCACCCCTCCACTTT. It codes for CASSPHDRGNSPLHF.